This T cell receptor beta chain comes out of a study of blood T cell repertoires in COVID-19. Overall study: Samples came from the United States, Italy and Spain, spanning acute and convalescent COVID-19. T cells, B-cell-depleted T cells, or PBMCs supplied cDNA or gDNA.

Trimming pared 6 bases from V and 5 bases from J, leaving 14 bases between. CDR1 is MDHEN and CDR2 is SYDVKM in the germline V gene. The CDR3 is 14 amino acids. Seattle researchers signed up patients amid active infection and tracked them longitudinally. TCRdb keeps only in-frame clones here, not all; method: immunoSEQ multiplex PCR. The sample contains approximately 170,000 clones, approximately 80% of which appear only once. The rearrangement uses TRBV28 and TRBJ1-3, with D possibly matching TRBD1 (5 bases). The receptor was isolated from a woman of 80 years or more with COVID-19, enrolled during active disease. Source material: peripheral blood. The CDR3 sequence: CASRFGRGRNTIYF. The DNA for the CDR3 is TGTGCCAGCAGATTTGGGAGGGGAAGAAACACCATATATTTT.